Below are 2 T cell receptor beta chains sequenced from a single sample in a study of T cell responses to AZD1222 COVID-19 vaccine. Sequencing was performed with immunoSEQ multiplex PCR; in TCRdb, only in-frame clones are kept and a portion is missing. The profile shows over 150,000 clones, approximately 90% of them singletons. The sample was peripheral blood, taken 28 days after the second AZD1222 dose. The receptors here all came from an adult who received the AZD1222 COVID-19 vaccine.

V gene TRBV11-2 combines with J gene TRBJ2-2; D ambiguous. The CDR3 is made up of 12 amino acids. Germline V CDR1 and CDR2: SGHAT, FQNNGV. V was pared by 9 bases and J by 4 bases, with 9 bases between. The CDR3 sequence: CASSGVTGELFF. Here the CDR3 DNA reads TGTGCCAGTTCTGGCGTCACCGGGGAGCTGTTTTTT.

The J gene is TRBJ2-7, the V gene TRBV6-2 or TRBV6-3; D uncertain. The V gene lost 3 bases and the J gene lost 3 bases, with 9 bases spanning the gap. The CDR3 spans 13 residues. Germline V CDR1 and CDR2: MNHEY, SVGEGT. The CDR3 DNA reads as TGTGCCAGCAGTTATCGCTGGGGCTACGAGCAGTACTTC. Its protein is CASSYRWGYEQYF.